This TCR beta chain was found in a study of blood T cell repertoires in COVID-19. Clinical histories supplied by participants themselves formed the basis of cohort assignment. Symptom resolution, clearance, or two negative PCRs marked donors in Cohort 3 as recovered. Source study methods: Estimates of nucleated cell counts were drawn from the amplification of reference gene primers. Using immunoSEQ multiplex PCR, the repertoire was profiled, and TCRdb retains in-frame clones only, with some absent. Clone size and the V and J calls come from that table; the DNA yielded D and trimming. The sample shows about 260,000 clones, approximately 92% of them seen only once. This TCR derives from a woman aged 18-35 years who had recovered from COVID-19. Sequencing used PBMCs or T cells enriched from blood (not recorded which).

The CDR3 DNA sequence: TGCGCCAGCAGCCAAGATCCGGGGGGCCGGCCCCAGCATTTT. Translated, it gives CASSQDPGGRPQHF. The chain couples TRBV4-1 to TRBJ1-5, with a possible D match to TRBD1 (6 bases). The CDR3 is 14 amino acids. V shed 0 bases and J shed 9 bases, with 12 bases lying between them. Germline values: CDR1 MGHRA, CDR2 YSYEKL.